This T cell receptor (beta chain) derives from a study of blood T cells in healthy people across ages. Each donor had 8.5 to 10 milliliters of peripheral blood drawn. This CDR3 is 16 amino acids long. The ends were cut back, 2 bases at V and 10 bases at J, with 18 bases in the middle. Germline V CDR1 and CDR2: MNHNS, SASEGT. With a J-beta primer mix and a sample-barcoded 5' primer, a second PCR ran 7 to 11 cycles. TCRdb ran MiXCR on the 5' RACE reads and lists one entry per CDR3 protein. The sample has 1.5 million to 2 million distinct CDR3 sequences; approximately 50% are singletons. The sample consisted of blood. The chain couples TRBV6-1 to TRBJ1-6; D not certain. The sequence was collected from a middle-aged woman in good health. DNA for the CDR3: TGTGCCAGCAGTGAACTTAGGGCCATCAAGGAGTCACCCCTCCACTTT. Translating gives CASSELRAIKESPLHF.